This is a list of T cell receptor beta chains from one sample in a study of blood T cell repertoires in COVID-19. TCRdb's table, derived via immunoSEQ multiplex PCR, lists solely in-frame clones and lacks some. Of 250,000 to 350,000 clones listed, roughly 90% are singletons. Material: peripheral blood. The receptors were gathered from a man between 18 and 29 years old with active or convalescent COVID-19. Each CDR3 is given with its conserved first and last residue. Each record gives: D gene, J gene, V gene, clone size, CDR3 protein, CDR3 DNA. A D gene is named only where the DNA matches it firmly. Rows may omit the clone size; those that give it use once, few, many or a size class.

d_gene: TRBD2; j_gene: TRBJ2-1; v_gene: TRBV24-1; abundance: -; CDR3aa: CATSDPSGLAGAYNEQFF; CDR3nt: TGTGCCACCAGTGACCCATCGGGACTAGCGGGAGCATACAATGAGCAGTTCTTC
d_gene: TRBD1; j_gene: TRBJ2-7; v_gene: TRBV6-6; abundance: -; CDR3aa: CASRTGTGGYEQYF; CDR3nt: TGTGCCAGCAGAACCGGGACAGGGGGTTACGAGCAGTACTTC
d_gene: TRBD2; j_gene: TRBJ2-5; v_gene: TRBV2; abundance: -; CDR3aa: CASSEVTGGWETQYF; CDR3nt: TGTGCCAGCAGTGAAGTAACGGGGGGTTGGGAGACCCAGTACTTC
d_gene: TRBD1; j_gene: TRBJ2-7; v_gene: TRBV10-3; abundance: -; CDR3aa: CAIRGTGEDEQYF; CDR3nt: TGTGCCATCAGGGGGACAGGGGAGGACGAGCAGTACTTC
d_gene: TRBD2; j_gene: TRBJ2-1; v_gene: TRBV19; abundance: -; CDR3aa: CASSIAGGFYEQFF; CDR3nt: TGTGCCAGTAGTATTGCGGGGGGTTTCTATGAGCAGTTCTTC
d_gene: TRBD1; j_gene: TRBJ1-1; v_gene: TRBV19; abundance: few; CDR3aa: CASSVDRGQGEAFF; CDR3nt: TGTGCCAGTAGTGTTGACAGGGGGCAGGGTGAAGCTTTCTTT
d_gene: TRBD2; j_gene: TRBJ2-2; v_gene: TRBV7-9; abundance: -; CDR3aa: CASRSGLAGENTGELFF; CDR3nt: TGTGCCAGCAGATCGGGACTAGCGGGGGAGAACACCGGGGAGCTGTTTTTT
d_gene: -; j_gene: TRBJ1-4; v_gene: TRBV18; abundance: -; CDR3aa: CASSQGPDEKLFF; CDR3nt: TGTGCCAGCTCACAGGGGCCCGATGAAAAACTGTTTTTT
d_gene: TRBD2; j_gene: TRBJ2-2; v_gene: TRBV7-3; abundance: -; CDR3aa: CASSFHGTKNTGELFF; CDR3nt: TGTGCCAGCAGCTTTCACGGGACTAAGAACACCGGGGAGCTGTTTTTT
d_gene: TRBD2; j_gene: TRBJ2-3; v_gene: TRBV2; abundance: -; CDR3aa: CATRLGLAESTDTQYF; CDR3nt: TGTGCCACCCGACTTGGACTAGCAGAGAGCACAGATACGCAGTATTTT
d_gene: TRBD1; j_gene: TRBJ2-7; v_gene: TRBV19; abundance: -; CDR3aa: CASTPAGTGPHEQYF; CDR3nt: TGTGCCAGTACCCCCGCCGGGACAGGGCCCCACGAGCAGTACTTC
d_gene: TRBD1; j_gene: TRBJ1-3; v_gene: TRBV11-2; abundance: -; CDR3aa: CASSYRDRRNTIYF; CDR3nt: TGTGCCAGCAGCTACCGGGACAGAAGAAACACCATATATTTT
d_gene: -; j_gene: TRBJ2-1; v_gene: TRBV19; abundance: -; CDR3aa: CASSIQGDEQFF; CDR3nt: TGTGCCAGTAGTATTCAGGGTGATGAGCAGTTCTTC
d_gene: -; j_gene: TRBJ2-1; v_gene: TRBV11-3; abundance: -; CDR3aa: CASSPSSGSNNEQFF; CDR3nt: TGTGCCAGCAGCCCATCCTCGGGGAGTAACAATGAGCAGTTCTTC
d_gene: TRBD2; j_gene: TRBJ2-3; v_gene: TRBV9; abundance: few; CDR3aa: CASSGSGTSGTDTQYF; CDR3nt: TGTGCCAGCAGCGGGTCCGGGACTAGCGGCACAGATACGCAGTATTTT
d_gene: -; j_gene: TRBJ2-2; v_gene: TRBV5-4; abundance: -; CDR3aa: CASSVGRTNTGELFF; CDR3nt: TGTGCCAGCAGCGTGGGGCGGACTAACACCGGGGAGCTGTTTTTT
d_gene: -; j_gene: TRBJ1-1; v_gene: TRBV21-1; abundance: -; CDR3aa: CASSNCDKPNTEAFF; CDR3nt: TGTGCCAGCAGCAACTGTGACAAGCCCAACACTGAAGCTTTCTTT
d_gene: TRBD1; j_gene: TRBJ2-1; v_gene: TRBV11-1; abundance: -; CDR3aa: CASSSRDSSIYNEQFF; CDR3nt: TGTGCCAGCAGCTCCCGGGACAGTTCTATCTACAATGAGCAGTTCTTC
d_gene: TRBD2; j_gene: TRBJ2-2; v_gene: TRBV3-1/TRBV3-2; abundance: -; CDR3aa: CATSPQGGTGELFF; CDR3nt: TGTGCCACCTCCCCTCAGGGAGGGACCGGGGAGCTGTTTTTT
d_gene: TRBD2; j_gene: TRBJ2-5; v_gene: TRBV9; abundance: -; CDR3aa: CASSVGVAGGLETQYF; CDR3nt: TGTGCCAGCAGCGTAGGGGTAGCGGGGGGGCTAGAGACCCAGTACTTC
d_gene: TRBD1; j_gene: TRBJ1-2; v_gene: TRBV6-5; abundance: once; CDR3aa: CASSRTGEGGYTF; CDR3nt: TGTGCCAGCAGCCGGACAGGGGAGGGTGGCTACACCTTC
d_gene: -; j_gene: TRBJ1-5; v_gene: TRBV5-1; abundance: -; CDR3aa: CASSLQAGQPQHF; CDR3nt: TGCGCCAGCAGCCTCCAAGCGGGTCAGCCCCAGCATTTT
d_gene: -; j_gene: TRBJ1-4; v_gene: TRBV7-2; abundance: -; CDR3aa: CASSVGGAHEKLFF; CDR3nt: TGTGCCAGCAGCGTCGGGGGGGCCCATGAAAAACTGTTTTTT
d_gene: -; j_gene: TRBJ1-2; v_gene: TRBV2; abundance: -; CDR3aa: CASSSDRTYGYTF; CDR3nt: TGTGCCAGCAGCTCCGACAGGACCTATGGCTACACCTTC
d_gene: TRBD2; j_gene: TRBJ2-1; v_gene: TRBV28; abundance: few; CDR3aa: CASSLRTSYNEQFF; CDR3nt: TGTGCCAGCAGTCTTCGGACTAGTTACAATGAGCAGTTCTTC
d_gene: -; j_gene: TRBJ1-2; v_gene: TRBV28; abundance: -; CDR3aa: CASSTTGITAGYTF; CDR3nt: TGTGCCAGCAGCACCACGGGGATCACGGCTGGCTACACCTTC
d_gene: -; j_gene: TRBJ1-2; v_gene: TRBV13; abundance: -; CDR3aa: CASSPGPGGYTF; CDR3nt: TGTGCCAGCAGCCCCGGACCGGGGGGCTACACCTTC
d_gene: TRBD2; j_gene: TRBJ2-1; v_gene: TRBV19; abundance: -; CDR3aa: CASSSGRVTYNEQFF; CDR3nt: TGTGCCAGTAGTAGCGGGAGGGTCACCTACAATGAGCAGTTCTTC
d_gene: -; j_gene: TRBJ1-2; v_gene: TRBV9; abundance: -; CDR3aa: CASSVDTTGSRYGYTF; CDR3nt: TGTGCCAGCAGCGTAGACACAACCGGGAGCCGATATGGCTACACCTTC
d_gene: -; j_gene: TRBJ2-2; v_gene: TRBV28; abundance: -; CDR3aa: CASSPQLPQGIAGELFF; CDR3nt: TGTGCCAGCAGTCCACAACTACCTCAGGGGATTGCCGGGGAGCTGTTTTTT
d_gene: -; j_gene: TRBJ2-1; v_gene: TRBV5-6; abundance: -; CDR3aa: CASSSEYTGTIRNEQFF; CDR3nt: TGTGCCAGCAGCTCCGAATACACCGGGACAATTAGGAATGAGCAGTTCTTC
d_gene: -; j_gene: TRBJ2-3; v_gene: TRBV15; abundance: -; CDR3aa: CATSRESGLSTDTQYF; CDR3nt: TGTGCCACCAGCAGAGAAAGCGGGCTTAGCACAGATACGCAGTATTTT
d_gene: TRBD1; j_gene: TRBJ1-2; v_gene: TRBV7-9; abundance: -; CDR3aa: CASSSSGQGWGYTF; CDR3nt: TGTGCCAGCAGCTCCTCAGGACAGGGTTGGGGCTACACCTTC
d_gene: TRBD1; j_gene: TRBJ2-5; v_gene: TRBV6-2/TRBV6-3; abundance: -; CDR3aa: CASSPDRQETQYF; CDR3nt: TGTGCCAGCAGTCCGGACAGGCAGGAGACCCAGTACTTC
d_gene: -; j_gene: TRBJ1-1; v_gene: TRBV5-5; abundance: -; CDR3aa: CASSLTGLNTEAFF; CDR3nt: TGTGCCAGCAGCTTGACAGGGCTGAACACTGAAGCTTTCTTT
d_gene: -; j_gene: TRBJ2-3; v_gene: TRBV5-1; abundance: -; CDR3aa: CASSLNLVTDTQYF; CDR3nt: TGCGCCAGCAGCTTGAACCTAGTAACAGATACGCAGTATTTT
d_gene: -; j_gene: TRBJ2-1; v_gene: TRBV7-9; abundance: -; CDR3aa: CASSLPVNEQFF; CDR3nt: TGTGCCAGCAGCCTCCCGGTGAATGAGCAGTTCTTC
d_gene: -; j_gene: TRBJ2-3; v_gene: TRBV5-1; abundance: -; CDR3aa: CASSEQGTTDTQYF; CDR3nt: TGCGCCAGCAGCGAGCAGGGGACCACAGATACGCAGTATTTT
d_gene: -; j_gene: TRBJ1-1; v_gene: TRBV3-1/TRBV3-2; abundance: -; CDR3aa: CASSQAGHRDTEAFF; CDR3nt: TGTGCCAGCAGCCAAGCGGGGCACAGGGACACTGAAGCTTTCTTT
d_gene: TRBD1; j_gene: TRBJ1-2; v_gene: TRBV2; abundance: -; CDR3aa: CASSLDRDPGYTF; CDR3nt: TGTGCCAGCAGCCTAGACAGGGACCCTGGCTACACCTTC
d_gene: TRBD1; j_gene: TRBJ1-1; v_gene: TRBV6-5; abundance: -; CDR3aa: CASRPDRGSTEAFF; CDR3nt: TGTGCCAGCAGACCCGACAGGGGAAGCACTGAAGCTTTCTTT
d_gene: TRBD1; j_gene: TRBJ1-1; v_gene: TRBV24-1; abundance: -; CDR3aa: CATGQGANTEAFF; CDR3nt: TGTGCCACTGGACAGGGAGCGAACACTGAAGCTTTCTTT
d_gene: -; j_gene: TRBJ1-3; v_gene: TRBV18; abundance: -; CDR3aa: CASSLDRLISSGNTIYF; CDR3nt: TGTGCCAGCTCACTCGATCGATTGATCAGCTCTGGAAACACCATATATTTT
d_gene: TRBD2; j_gene: TRBJ2-7; v_gene: TRBV3-1/TRBV3-2; abundance: -; CDR3aa: CASSQARGSYEQYF; CDR3nt: TGTGCCAGCAGCCAAGCACGCGGGAGCTACGAGCAGTACTTC
d_gene: TRBD1; j_gene: TRBJ2-7; v_gene: TRBV27; abundance: -; CDR3aa: CASSWGQRGYEQYF; CDR3nt: TGTGCCAGCAGTTGGGGACAGAGAGGGTACGAGCAGTACTTC
d_gene: TRBD1; j_gene: TRBJ2-1; v_gene: TRBV24-1; abundance: -; CDR3aa: CATSDLTGGSYNEQFF; CDR3nt: TGTGCCACCAGTGACTTGACAGGGGGCTCCTACAATGAGCAGTTCTTC
d_gene: TRBD2; j_gene: TRBJ2-1; v_gene: TRBV7-9; abundance: -; CDR3aa: CASSLVGGGPLDEQFF; CDR3nt: TGTGCCAGCAGCTTAGTGGGGGGAGGGCCCCTCGATGAGCAGTTCTTC
d_gene: -; j_gene: TRBJ1-3; v_gene: TRBV19; abundance: -; CDR3aa: CASKHAGEFARNTIYF; CDR3nt: TGTGCCAGTAAGCATGCAGGTGAGTTCGCCCGAAACACCATATATTTT
d_gene: TRBD2; j_gene: TRBJ2-3; v_gene: TRBV13; abundance: -; CDR3aa: CASSPAGTSGNVVDTQYF; CDR3nt: TGTGCCAGCAGCCCAGCCGGGACTAGCGGGAATGTTGTTGATACGCAGTATTTT
d_gene: TRBD1; j_gene: TRBJ2-3; v_gene: TRBV6-8; abundance: -; CDR3aa: CASRRDRATDTQYF; CDR3nt: TGTGCCAGCAGACGGGACAGGGCCACAGATACGCAGTATTTT
d_gene: -; j_gene: TRBJ2-1; v_gene: TRBV10-2; abundance: -; CDR3aa: CASSEYPIADGSYNEQFF; CDR3nt: TGCGCCAGCAGTGAGTACCCGATAGCGGACGGCTCCTACAATGAGCAGTTCTTC
d_gene: -; j_gene: TRBJ2-3; v_gene: TRBV6-6; abundance: -; CDR3aa: CASSYYPRTDTQYF; CDR3nt: TGTGCCAGCAGTTACTACCCTAGGACAGATACGCAGTATTTT
d_gene: TRBD1; j_gene: TRBJ2-7; v_gene: TRBV7-9; abundance: -; CDR3aa: CASSISAVGTGDDEQYF; CDR3nt: TGTGCCAGCAGCATCTCTGCGGTTGGGACAGGGGACGACGAGCAGTACTTC
d_gene: -; j_gene: TRBJ1-1; v_gene: TRBV4-1; abundance: -; CDR3aa: CASSQAARANTEAFF; CDR3nt: TGCGCCAGCAGCCAAGCCGCCAGGGCGAACACTGAAGCTTTCTTT
d_gene: TRBD1; j_gene: TRBJ1-4; v_gene: TRBV3-1/TRBV3-2; abundance: -; CDR3aa: CASSPRDRNQKLFF; CDR3nt: TGTGCCAGCAGTCCCCGGGACAGGAACCAAAAACTGTTTTTT
d_gene: TRBD1; j_gene: TRBJ2-7; v_gene: TRBV5-1; abundance: -; CDR3aa: CASRERSRDSPYEQYF; CDR3nt: TGCGCCAGCAGGGAACGATCCCGGGACAGTCCCTACGAGCAGTACTTC
d_gene: TRBD1; j_gene: TRBJ2-1; v_gene: TRBV6-5; abundance: -; CDR3aa: CASSYRDRLYNEQFF; CDR3nt: TGTGCCAGCAGTTACCGGGACAGGCTTTACAATGAGCAGTTCTTC
d_gene: TRBD1; j_gene: TRBJ2-2; v_gene: TRBV3-1/TRBV3-2; abundance: once; CDR3aa: CASSRQGTGELFF; CDR3nt: TGTGCCAGCAGTCGACAGGGAACCGGGGAGCTGTTTTTT
d_gene: -; j_gene: TRBJ2-1; v_gene: TRBV2; abundance: -; CDR3aa: CASRPRRSAHNEQFF; CDR3nt: TGTGCCAGCAGGCCCAGGAGGTCCGCTCACAATGAGCAGTTCTTC